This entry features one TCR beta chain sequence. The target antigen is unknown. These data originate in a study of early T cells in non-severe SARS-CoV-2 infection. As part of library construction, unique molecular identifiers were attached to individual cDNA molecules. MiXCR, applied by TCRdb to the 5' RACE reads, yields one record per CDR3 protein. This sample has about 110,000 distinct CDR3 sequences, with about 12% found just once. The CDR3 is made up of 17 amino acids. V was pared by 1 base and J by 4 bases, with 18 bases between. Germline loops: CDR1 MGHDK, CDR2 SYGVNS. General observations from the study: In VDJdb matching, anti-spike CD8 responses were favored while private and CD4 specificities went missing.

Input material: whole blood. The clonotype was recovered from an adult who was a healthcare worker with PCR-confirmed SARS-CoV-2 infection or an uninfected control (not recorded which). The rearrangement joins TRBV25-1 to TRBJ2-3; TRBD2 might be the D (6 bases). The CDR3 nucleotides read TGTGCCAGCAGTGAATCTGGGAGGTTAAGGGTTGCAGATACGCAGTATTTT. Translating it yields CASSESGRLRVADTQYF.